This T cell receptor (beta chain) was profiled in a study of shared clonotypes between healthy human individuals (dated by TCRdb to between 2020 and 2021). With regard to the full study: The cohort comprised a couple of women and a few men aged 18 to 49 years. Per donor, three plates each were used for CD4 naive and CD4 memory, two for CD8 naive, and one for CD8 memory. The study deeply sequenced blood TCR repertoires of roughly five healthy adults to estimate repertoire size and the extent of clonotype sharing between individuals. To increase sequencing depth and limit assay-specific biases, TCR repertoire library preparation and sequencing were carried out by different laboratories using diverse techniques. Leukapheresis yielded between about 0.9 and 9 billion PBMCs per donor.

TCR CDR3 regions were amplified from genomic DNA by multiplex PCR using the deep immunoSEQ assay. Extracted genomic DNA from each cell subset was distributed evenly across all wells of several immunoSEQ 96-well plates, and each plate was treated as a replicate. Each replicate PCR for sorted subsets received roughly 0.2 ug genomic DNA, equal to roughly 30,000 T cell genomes. The purified libraries were quantified using a Qubit 3.0 fluorometer, sized with a Bioanalyzer 2100, and then quantified again using the KAPA Library Quantification kit. Each immunoSEQ 96-well plate was sequenced on its own single-read 150-cycle Illumina NextSeq 550 flow cell. As for the authors' bioinformatics: Because the immunoSEQ output held only junctional sequences and lacked quality scores, the filtering could not match the filtering applied to full-length reads. To assign V/J genes and CDR3, sequences were annotated against IMGT germline references using PyIR, a Python wrapper for IgBLAST v1.9. Reads were removed for weak V/J assignments (E-value above 1e-6), missing CDR3, stop codons, out-of-frame junctions, or ambiguous translated residues. V3J clonotypes were defined as sequences sharing the same inferred V gene, J gene, and CDR3 amino acid sequence. Percentage overlap between repertoires was computed as shared unique clonotypes divided by the size of the smaller repertoire. RTK rarefaction, the Chao1 estimator, and Recon v2.1 estimates of unobserved clonotypes were used to assess repertoire richness. Generation probabilities for all TCRbeta clonotypes obtained by the gDNA method from a handful of donors were computed using OLGA. TCRdb carries this immuneACCESS record with in-frame sequences only. Its versions omit some clonotypes, under half of them owing to an unresolved V gene in the studies checked, with the rest unexplained. That table gives V, J and clone size, and the DNA gave D and trimming. Within this sample are over a million clones, with around 97% of them counted one time only. The ten largest clones represent approximately 1.1% of the sample.

The donors were healthy, HIV-negative adults who had no recently reported acute infections or vaccinations. Every donor was a Caucasian adult residing in Nashville, Tennessee, USA. CD4+ T cells were enriched by magnetic negative selection; naive cells were then positively selected on CD45RA, and the negative fraction formed the memory subset. Blood was obtained by leukapheresis, after which PBMCs were separated by Ficoll-Histopaque density gradient centrifugation and cryopreserved in liquid nitrogen vapor phase. Analytical flow cytometry was used to check the purity and quantity of every magnetically sorted T cell population. Each sorted fraction had its genomic DNA isolated and then quantified by UV absorbance on a Nanodrop 2000c. Worth noting for this clone: The antigen this receptor binds is unknown. No clone much larger than this one lies a single base away; base qualities are absent.

From cysteine to phenylalanine, the CDR3 is 15 amino acids long. Left in the record is the CDR3 DNA by itself, 45 bases read in frame from the first base. Based on the germline V gene, the CDR1 and CDR2 sequences are SGDLS and YYNGEE. Ends trimmed: V by 1 base, J by 11 bases; bases unmatched to a gene: 12. Results the study describes overall, beyond this receptor: Sampling was limited to blood, and TCR repertoires in tissue likely differ from TCR repertoires in blood. Clonotypes shared by all four sorted-subset donors showed higher generation probabilities than non-shared clonotypes. Incomplete sequencing was indicated by rarefaction of sorted-subset datasets, despite the large sequencing depth. The genetic and exposure-history diversity represented was limited by the small number of donors. Naive subsets generally had larger estimated clonotype richness than memory subsets did. Sharing across several donors was observed for approximately 5% of naive CD4, less than 4% of naive CD8, 2.3% of memory CD4, and about 0.39% of memory CD8 clonotypes. Pairwise subsampling indicated that sequencing depth was expected to affect the degree of clonotype sharing among donors.

The sequenced sample was naive CD4+ T cells sorted from blood. The sample's cell subset or site, from its label and the paper: CD45RA+ positively selected. This receptor was obtained from a man in his thirties or forties in good health. The rearranged segments are TRBV9 and TRBJ2-3; TRBD2 lines up with 8 middle nucleotides. The sequenced DNA: TGTGCCAGCAGCGTAACTAGCGGAGGCCCGGGCGGGCAGTATTTT. The translation is CASSVTSGGPGGQYF.